The rows below give T cell receptor beta chains drawn from one sample of a study of patients and donors after allogeneic stem cell transplantation. TCRdb re-called the RT-PCR reads with MiXCR, one entry per CDR3 protein. The sample shows approximately 160,000 distinct CDR3 sequences, approximately 28% of them seen only once. Sequenced: blood, either unsorted or a sorted T cell fraction (not recorded which). These receptors all come from a human donor who was either an allogeneic HSCT recipient or a stem cell or donor lymphocyte infusion donor (not recorded which). It is not recorded whose cells these are; they may come from a transplant donor. Each CDR3 is given with its conserved first and last residue. A D gene is named only where the DNA matches it firmly. Not every row has a clone size; where given, it reads once, few, many or a size class.

j_call: TRBJ2-7; clone_size: .; v_call: TRBV27; d_call: TRBD2; cdr3_aa: CASSLAGGHEQYF; cdr3_nt: TGTGCCAGCAGTCTAGCGGGAGGCCACGAGCAGTACTTC
j_call: TRBJ1-2; clone_size: .; v_call: TRBV30; d_call: TRBD1; cdr3_aa: CAWSLQGPGGYTF; cdr3_nt: TGTGCCTGGAGTTTACAGGGGCCTGGTGGCTACACCTTC
j_call: TRBJ1-2; clone_size: .; v_call: TRBV4-2; d_call: TRBD1; cdr3_aa: CASSLDPGGAGYGYTF; cdr3_nt: TGTGCCAGCAGCCTCGATCCAGGGGGGGCAGGCTATGGCTACACCTTC
j_call: TRBJ1-5; clone_size: few; v_call: TRBV20-1; d_call: TRBD1; cdr3_aa: CSASAAGRGWRNQPQHF; cdr3_nt: TGCAGTGCTTCCGCAGCAGGCAGGGGGTGGAGGAATCAGCCCCAGCATTTT
j_call: TRBJ2-7; clone_size: .; v_call: TRBV11-1; d_call: TRBD1; cdr3_aa: CDSSLRDRHEQYF; cdr3_nt: TGTGACAGCAGCTTAAGGGACAGGCACGAGCAGTACTTC
j_call: TRBJ1-1; clone_size: many; v_call: TRBV28; d_call: TRBD1; cdr3_aa: CASSYPSRGLPNTEAFF; cdr3_nt: TGTGCCAGCAGCTACCCCAGCAGGGGGCTTCCGAACACTGAAGCTTTCTTT
j_call: TRBJ1-5; clone_size: .; v_call: TRBV9; d_call: TRBD1; cdr3_aa: CASSARGGRNQPQHF; cdr3_nt: TGTGCCAGCAGCGCCCGAGGGGGCCGCAATCAGCCCCAGCATTTT
j_call: TRBJ2-1; clone_size: .; v_call: TRBV28; d_call: .; cdr3_aa: CASSLRGPSYNEQFF; cdr3_nt: TGTGCCAGCAGTTTACGGGGGCCCTCCTACAATGAGCAGTTCTTC
j_call: TRBJ1-5; clone_size: .; v_call: TRBV7-2; d_call: .; cdr3_aa: CASSFGTLRNQPQHF; cdr3_nt: TGTGCCAGCAGCTTTGGGACATTGCGCAATCAGCCCCAGCATTTT
j_call: TRBJ1-2; clone_size: .; v_call: TRBV24-1; d_call: .; cdr3_aa: CATSESTAPVGYTF; cdr3_nt: TGTGCCACCAGTGAGTCGACAGCCCCTGTGGGCTACACCTTC
j_call: TRBJ2-7; clone_size: .; v_call: TRBV27; d_call: .; cdr3_aa: CASSLSGRASAPYEQYF; cdr3_nt: TGTGCCAGCAGTTTATCGGGAAGGGCCTCAGCCCCCTACGAGCAGTACTTC
j_call: TRBJ1-2; clone_size: many; v_call: TRBV29-1; d_call: TRBD1; cdr3_aa: CSADWMETGRIGGYTF; cdr3_nt: TGCAGCGCCGATTGGATGGAGACAGGGAGGATCGGCGGCTACACCTTC
j_call: TRBJ2-2; clone_size: .; v_call: TRBV12-3/TRBV12-4; d_call: TRBD2; cdr3_aa: CASSYSGSVNGELFF; cdr3_nt: TGTGCCAGCAGTTACAGCGGGAGCGTGAACGGGGAGCTGTTTTTT
j_call: TRBJ2-7; clone_size: few; v_call: TRBV10-3; d_call: .; cdr3_aa: CAITPRILGRSSYEQYF; cdr3_nt: TGTGCCATCACCCCTCGTATCCTTGGAAGGAGCTCCTACGAGCAGTACTTC
j_call: TRBJ2-7; clone_size: .; v_call: TRBV9; d_call: TRBD2; cdr3_aa: CASSVNPASGSYEQYF; cdr3_nt: TGTGCCAGCAGCGTAAATCCCGCTAGCGGCTCCTACGAGCAGTACTTC
j_call: TRBJ2-2; clone_size: .; v_call: TRBV15; d_call: TRBD2; cdr3_aa: CATSPGRAATGELFF; cdr3_nt: TGTGCCACCAGTCCCGGGAGGGCCGCCACCGGGGAGCTGTTTTTT
j_call: TRBJ2-3; clone_size: .; v_call: TRBV20-1; d_call: .; cdr3_aa: CSARDLGADTQYF; cdr3_nt: TGCAGTGCTAGAGATCTCGGGGCAGATACGCAGTATTTT
j_call: TRBJ1-1; clone_size: few; v_call: TRBV5-1; d_call: .; cdr3_aa: CASNEGSNTEAFF; cdr3_nt: TGCGCCAGCAACGAGGGCAGTAACACTGAAGCTTTCTTT
j_call: TRBJ1-2; clone_size: .; v_call: TRBV28; d_call: .; cdr3_aa: CASSTQGLLNYGYTF; cdr3_nt: TGTGCCAGCAGTACCCAGGGACTTCTTAACTATGGCTACACCTTC
j_call: TRBJ1-5; clone_size: few; v_call: TRBV6-1; d_call: .; cdr3_aa: CASSEGGRTQHF; cdr3_nt: TGTGCCAGCAGTGAAGGGGGACGGACCCAGCATTTT
j_call: TRBJ1-4; clone_size: .; v_call: TRBV27; d_call: .; cdr3_aa: CASSFTFGRRNEKLFF; cdr3_nt: TGTGCCAGCAGTTTTACCTTCGGCCGCCGTAATGAAAAACTGTTTTTT
j_call: TRBJ1-1; clone_size: few; v_call: TRBV5-1; d_call: .; cdr3_aa: CASSLAVGTEAFF; cdr3_nt: TGCGCCAGCAGCTTGGCCGTTGGCACTGAAGCTTTCTTT
j_call: TRBJ2-2; clone_size: .; v_call: TRBV4-3; d_call: TRBD2; cdr3_aa: CASSLLAGGGELFF; cdr3_nt: TGCGCCAGCAGCCTACTAGCGGGAGGCGGGGAGCTGTTTTTT
j_call: TRBJ1-1; clone_size: many; v_call: TRBV29-1; d_call: .; cdr3_aa: CSVSRDRTEAFF; cdr3_nt: TGCAGCGTTTCCAGGGACCGGACTGAAGCTTTCTTT
j_call: TRBJ1-5; clone_size: many; v_call: TRBV6-2/TRBV6-3; d_call: .; cdr3_aa: CASSRNQPQHF; cdr3_nt: TGTGCCAGCAGTCGGAATCAGCCCCAGCATTTT
j_call: TRBJ1-5; clone_size: few; v_call: TRBV24-1; d_call: .; cdr3_aa: CATSDPKMGGNQPQHF; cdr3_nt: TGTGCCACCAGTGATCCAAAGATGGGGGGCAATCAGCCCCAGCATTTT
j_call: TRBJ2-7; clone_size: .; v_call: TRBV4-3; d_call: .; cdr3_aa: CASSQDSTVSYEQYF; cdr3_nt: TGCGCCAGCAGCCAAGATTCGACAGTCTCCTACGAGCAGTACTTC
j_call: TRBJ2-5; clone_size: .; v_call: TRBV28; d_call: .; cdr3_aa: CASRVWETQYF; cdr3_nt: TGTGCCAGCAGGGTCTGGGAGACCCAGTACTTC
j_call: TRBJ2-2; clone_size: .; v_call: TRBV7-3; d_call: .; cdr3_aa: CASSLLRNTGELFF; cdr3_nt: TGTGCCAGCAGCTTACTAAGGAACACCGGGGAGCTGTTTTTT
j_call: TRBJ2-3; clone_size: .; v_call: TRBV5-6; d_call: .; cdr3_aa: CASSSDYLPTDTQYF; cdr3_nt: TGTGCCAGCAGTTCGGACTATCTACCCACAGATACGCAGTATTTT
j_call: TRBJ2-7; clone_size: few; v_call: TRBV14; d_call: TRBD1; cdr3_aa: CASSRDRSGSYEQYF; cdr3_nt: TGTGCCAGCAGCCGGGACAGGTCCGGGTCCTACGAGCAGTACTTC
j_call: TRBJ2-1; clone_size: .; v_call: TRBV6-2/TRBV6-3; d_call: .; cdr3_aa: CASSITLGGNEQFF; cdr3_nt: TGTGCCAGCAGTATAACACTAGGGGGCAATGAGCAGTTCTTC
j_call: TRBJ2-1; clone_size: .; v_call: TRBV7-9; d_call: .; cdr3_aa: CASSFRDQEGVREQFF; cdr3_nt: TGTGCCAGCAGCTTCCGGGACCAGGAAGGGGTACGTGAGCAGTTCTTC
j_call: TRBJ2-7; clone_size: .; v_call: TRBV9; d_call: .; cdr3_aa: CASSVSGKDGEQYF; cdr3_nt: TGTGCCAGCAGCGTCTCGGGGAAAGACGGCGAGCAGTACTTC
j_call: TRBJ1-3; clone_size: .; v_call: TRBV7-2; d_call: .; cdr3_aa: CASSLAPPASGNTIYF; cdr3_nt: TGTGCCAGCAGCTTAGCCCCCCCGGCTTCTGGAAACACCATATATTTT
j_call: TRBJ1-1; clone_size: many; v_call: TRBV29-1; d_call: TRBD1; cdr3_aa: CSVRGLMNTEAFF; cdr3_nt: TGCAGCGTTAGGGGGCTCATGAACACTGAAGCTTTCTTT
j_call: TRBJ1-5; clone_size: .; v_call: TRBV18; d_call: TRBD1; cdr3_aa: CASSPGQRNQPQHF; cdr3_nt: TGTGCCAGCTCACCGGGACAGAGAAATCAGCCCCAGCATTTT
j_call: TRBJ2-5; clone_size: few; v_call: TRBV12-3/TRBV12-4; d_call: .; cdr3_aa: CASSFNQETQYF; cdr3_nt: TGTGCCAGCAGTTTTAACCAAGAGACCCAGTACTTC
j_call: TRBJ1-5; clone_size: many; v_call: TRBV27; d_call: TRBD1; cdr3_aa: CASSSRQGNQPQHF; cdr3_nt: TGTGCCAGCAGTTCACGACAGGGTAATCAGCCCCAGCATTTT
j_call: TRBJ2-7; clone_size: .; v_call: TRBV3-1; d_call: .; cdr3_aa: CASSRTVPSYEQYF; cdr3_nt: TGTGCCAGCAGCCGGACAGTTCCCTCCTACGAGCAGTACTTC
j_call: TRBJ1-4; clone_size: few; v_call: TRBV4-3; d_call: TRBD1; cdr3_aa: CASSQGSPRQGGEKLFF; cdr3_nt: TGCGCCAGCAGCCAGGGATCGCCCAGACAGGGTGGGGAAAAACTGTTTTTT
j_call: TRBJ1-1; clone_size: few; v_call: TRBV18; d_call: TRBD1; cdr3_aa: CASSPRNAGGGNEAFF; cdr3_nt: TGTGCCAGCTCACCCCGCAACGCAGGGGGCGGTAATGAAGCTTTCTTT
j_call: TRBJ1-4; clone_size: .; v_call: TRBV20-1; d_call: .; cdr3_aa: CSASGYRLFF; cdr3_nt: TGCAGTGCTAGTGGATATAGACTGTTTTTT
j_call: TRBJ2-1; clone_size: .; v_call: TRBV12-3/TRBV12-4; d_call: .; cdr3_aa: CASSFATGYIEQFF; cdr3_nt: TGTGCCAGCAGTTTCGCCACAGGTTACATTGAGCAGTTCTTC
j_call: TRBJ2-3; clone_size: once; v_call: TRBV4-3; d_call: .; cdr3_aa: CASSQVSGNTDTQYF; cdr3_nt: TGCGCCAGCAGCCAAGTATCCGGGAACACAGATACGCAGTATTTT
j_call: TRBJ2-7; clone_size: .; v_call: TRBV20-1; d_call: TRBD2; cdr3_aa: CSAIGGLAVTYEQYF; cdr3_nt: TGCAGTGCCATCGGGGGACTAGCGGTTACCTACGAGCAGTACTTC
j_call: TRBJ2-3; clone_size: few; v_call: TRBV21-1; d_call: .; cdr3_aa: CASSKGKSSTDTQYF; cdr3_nt: TGTGCCAGCAGCAAAGGCAAGTCTAGCACAGATACGCAGTATTTT
j_call: TRBJ2-5; clone_size: few; v_call: TRBV4-1; d_call: .; cdr3_aa: CASSQAMYQETQYF; cdr3_nt: TGCGCCAGCAGCCAAGCCATGTACCAAGAGACCCAGTACTTC
j_call: TRBJ1-1; clone_size: many; v_call: TRBV4-2; d_call: .; cdr3_aa: CASSQGAGPNTEAFF; cdr3_nt: TGTGCCAGCAGCCAAGGGGCAGGGCCGAACACTGAAGCTTTCTTT
j_call: TRBJ2-1; clone_size: few; v_call: TRBV13; d_call: .; cdr3_aa: CASSDSISYNEQFF; cdr3_nt: TGTGCCAGCAGCGATTCGATCTCCTACAATGAGCAGTTCTTC
j_call: TRBJ1-1; clone_size: .; v_call: TRBV2; d_call: .; cdr3_aa: CASGRTNTEAFF; cdr3_nt: TGTGCCAGCGGCAGGACCAACACTGAAGCTTTCTTT
j_call: TRBJ2-6; clone_size: few; v_call: TRBV29-1; d_call: .; cdr3_aa: CSVAGRDSGANVLTF; cdr3_nt: TGCAGCGTTGCTGGCCGGGATTCAGGGGCCAACGTCCTGACTTTC
j_call: TRBJ1-2; clone_size: many; v_call: TRBV20-1; d_call: .; cdr3_aa: CSARVGGPIGYTF; cdr3_nt: TGCAGTGCTAGGGTGGGGGGCCCAATTGGCTACACCTTC
j_call: TRBJ2-1; clone_size: few; v_call: TRBV5-1; d_call: .; cdr3_aa: CASSSWTEYNEQFF; cdr3_nt: TGCGCCAGCAGCTCGTGGACGGAGTACAATGAGCAGTTCTTC
j_call: TRBJ1-2; clone_size: .; v_call: TRBV4-2; d_call: .; cdr3_aa: CASSQDWGGSYYGYTF; cdr3_nt: TGTGCCAGCAGCCAAGATTGGGGCGGGTCATACTATGGCTACACCTTC
j_call: TRBJ1-1; clone_size: few; v_call: TRBV7-9; d_call: .; cdr3_aa: CASSSQDLETEAFF; cdr3_nt: TGTGCCAGCAGCTCCCAAGATTTGGAAACTGAAGCTTTCTTT
j_call: TRBJ1-2; clone_size: many; v_call: TRBV4-3; d_call: .; cdr3_aa: CASSQTTTYGYTF; cdr3_nt: TGCGCCAGCAGCCAAACAACCACCTATGGCTACACCTTC
j_call: TRBJ2-7; clone_size: few; v_call: TRBV21-1; d_call: .; cdr3_aa: CASSKGAGSYEQYF; cdr3_nt: TGTGCCAGCAGCAAAGGAGCGGGGTCCTACGAGCAGTACTTC
j_call: TRBJ2-7; clone_size: few; v_call: TRBV5-6; d_call: TRBD2; cdr3_aa: CASSLAVLAGSYEQYF; cdr3_nt: TGTGCCAGCAGCTTGGCCGTGTTAGCGGGATCCTACGAGCAGTACTTC
j_call: TRBJ2-7; clone_size: .; v_call: TRBV24-1; d_call: TRBD2; cdr3_aa: CATSDPGTTPYEQYF; cdr3_nt: TGTGCCACCAGTGACCCCGGGACTACACCCTACGAGCAGTACTTC